This T cell receptor beta chain was sequenced during a study of shared clonotypes between healthy human individuals (dated by TCRdb to 2020 to 2022). Background for the entire study: The cohort included a few men and a couple of women between 18 and 49 years of age. To estimate repertoire size and how much clonotypes are shared between individuals, the study performed deep sequencing of blood TCR repertoires from 4 to 6 healthy adults. Each donor's leukapheresis produced roughly between roughly 0.85 and 9.5 billion PBMCs. To increase sequencing depth and limit assay-specific biases, TCR repertoire library preparation and sequencing were carried out by different laboratories using diverse techniques. Per donor, three plates each were used for CD4 naive and CD4 memory, two for CD8 naive, and one for CD8 memory. Results the study describes overall, beyond this receptor: Larger estimated clonotype richness was generally found for naive subsets than for memory subsets. Sampling was restricted to blood, and TCR repertoires in tissues likely differ from the TCR repertoires found in blood. Higher generation probabilities were observed for clonotypes shared by all four sorted-subset donors than for non-shared clonotypes. About 4.5% of naive CD4, 3.5% of naive CD8, 2.3% of memory CD4, and 0.35% to 0.5% of memory CD8 clonotypes were shared across several donors. Incomplete sequencing was indicated by rarefaction of sorted-subset datasets, despite the large sequencing depth. Pairwise subsampling indicated that sequencing depth was expected to affect the degree of clonotype sharing among donors. Because the study included a small number of donors, the genetic and exposure-history diversity represented was limited.

This clone was observed once. Its antigen is unknown. No qualities accompany the bases; no much larger clone lies one base away. CD8 naive samples consisted of CD45RO-negative cells that were positively selected for CCR7, yielding a CD45RA+CCR7+ population without TemRA cells. The donors were healthy, HIV-negative adults with no recently reported acute infections or vaccinations. All donors were Caucasian adults living in Nashville, Tennessee, USA. After blood collection by leukapheresis, PBMCs were isolated using Ficoll-Histopaque density gradient centrifugation and then cryopreserved in the vapor phase of liquid nitrogen. Purity and quantity of every magnetically sorted T cell population were checked by analytical flow cytometry. From each sorted fraction, genomic DNA was isolated and quantified by UV absorbance on a Nanodrop 2000c. CDR3 length: 15 amino acids, cysteine to phenylalanine. The sequence is cut down to CDR3 DNA, 45 bases in frame from base 1. Sequences SGHRS (CDR1) and YFSETQ (CDR2) are obtained from the germline V gene. Trimming costs V 0 bases and J 6 bases, and their ends lie 13 bases apart.

Using the deep immunoSEQ assay, TCR CDR3 regions were amplified from genomic DNA by multiplex PCR. Genomic DNA extracted from each cell subset was distributed evenly over all wells of several immunoSEQ 96-well plates, and each plate served as one replicate. Each replicate PCR for sorted subsets received 150 to 250 ng genomic DNA, equal to some 32,000 T cell genomes. Purified libraries were quantified with a Qubit 3.0 fluorometer, sized on a Bioanalyzer 2100, and re-quantified with the KAPA Library Quantification kit. Every immunoSEQ 96-well plate was sequenced on a separate single-read 150-cycle Illumina NextSeq 550 flow cell. The paper's processing steps were these. Because only junctional sequences without quality scores were contained in the immunoSEQ output, filtering matching that applied to full-length reads could not be performed. To assign V/J genes and CDR3, sequences were annotated using PyIR, a Python wrapper for IgBLAST v1.9, with IMGT germline references. Any read was removed if the V/J assignment was weak (E-value above 1e-6), the CDR3 was missing, or the read contained stop codons, out-of-frame junctions, or ambiguous translated residues. V3J clonotypes were defined as sequences sharing an identical inferred V gene, J gene, and CDR3 amino acid sequence. The percentage overlap between two repertoires was calculated by dividing the number of shared unique clonotypes by the size of the smaller repertoire. Three approaches were used to assess repertoire richness: RTK rarefaction, the Chao1 estimator, and Recon v2.1 estimates of unobserved clonotypes. Generation probabilities were computed with OLGA for all TCRbeta clonotypes obtained by the gDNA method from a few donors. TCRdb's version of the immuneACCESS table is confined to in-frame rearrangements and falls short of the full clone set. An unresolved V gene accounts for under half of the shortfall where checked; the remainder is of unknown origin. The V and J calls and the clone size are those of that table, but D and trimming were determined from the DNA. The sample data list more than 500,000 clones, and 85% to 95% of these were observed just once. Around 0.11% of the sample lies in the top ten.

The V and J genes are TRBV5-1 and TRBJ2-1, with the identity of the D gene unclear. The source material was naive CD8+ T cells sorted from blood. The cell subset or site label corresponds to: CD45RA+CCR7+. The TCR originated in a woman between 25 and 40 years old in good health. The CDR3 here reads CASSLAPKFSNEQFF. Here is the DNA: TGCGCCAGCAGCTTGGCCCCCAAGTTCTCCAATGAGCAGTTCTTC.